This T cell receptor beta chain was identified during a study of T cells in tumors after PD-1 blockade. Overall study findings and caveats: Most post-therapy expanded exhausted CD8+ clones were new, undetected before treatment.

Some clones are missing from TCRdb's copy, which holds only in-frame ones; the method was immunoSEQ multiplex PCR. The table includes some 14,000 clones, roughly two thirds detected once. This clone was picked up one time. Antigen unknown. With V trimmed by 1 base and J by 5 bases, 10 bases remained unmatched. Germline-derived CDR1 and CDR2 are SGHTA and FQGTGA. The CDR3 totals 18 residues. Material: tumor tissue, obtained after anti-PD-1 treatment. This sequence joins TRBV7-3 and TRBJ2-2, with TRBD1 matching 10 bases. This sequence originates from a human donor with cutaneous squamous cell carcinoma. Here the CDR3 DNA reads TGTGCCAGCAGCTTAAAGTCGGCCGGGACAGGGGTAACCGGGGAGCTGTTTTTT. Protein product: CASSLKSAGTGVTGELFF. Looking up the rest from reference TRBV7-3 and TRBJ2-2 gives the full variable domain: GAGVSQTPSNKVTEKGKYVELRCDPISGHTALYWYRQSLGQGPEFLIYFQGTGAADDSGLPNDRFFAVRPEGSVSTLKIQRTERGDSAVYLCASSLKSAGTGVTGELFFGEGSRLTVL.